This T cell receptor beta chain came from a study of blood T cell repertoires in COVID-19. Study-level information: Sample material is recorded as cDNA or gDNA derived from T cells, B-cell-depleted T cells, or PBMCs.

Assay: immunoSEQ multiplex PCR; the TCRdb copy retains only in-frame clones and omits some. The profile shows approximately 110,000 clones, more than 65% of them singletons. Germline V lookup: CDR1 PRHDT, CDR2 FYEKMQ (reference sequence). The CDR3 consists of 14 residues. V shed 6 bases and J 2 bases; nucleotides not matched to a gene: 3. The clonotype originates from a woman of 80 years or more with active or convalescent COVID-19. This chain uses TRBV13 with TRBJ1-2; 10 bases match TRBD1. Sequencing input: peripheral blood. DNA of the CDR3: TGTGCCAGCAGGTTGACAGGGGGCAACTATGGCTACACCTTC. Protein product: CASRLTGGNYGYTF. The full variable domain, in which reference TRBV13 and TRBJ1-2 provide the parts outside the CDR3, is AAGVIQSPRHLIKEKRETATLKCYPIPRHDTVYWYQQGPGQDPQFLISFYEKMQSDKGSIPDRFSAQQFSDYHSELNMSSLELGDSALYFCASRLTGGNYGYTFGSGTRLTVV.